A single sample gave rise to the 13 T cell receptor beta chains below, sequenced in a study of a mutant IDH1 vaccine in newly diagnosed glioma. Some clones are missing from TCRdb's copy, which holds only in-frame ones; the method was immunoSEQ multiplex PCR. The sample lists about 56,000 clones, 70% to 90% occurring once. The time point denotes: week 35, safety follow-up. Vaccination used 300 ug of mutant IDH1 20-mer peptide per dose, with topical imiquimod. Antigen specificity for these receptors is unknown. The specimen was PBMCs, collected from a glioma patient whose treatment included an IDH1 peptide vaccine. All receptors come from a middle-aged man with glioma.

The chain carries TRBV28 and TRBJ1-5; D is unclear. The germline CDR1 and CDR2 sequences are MDHEN and SYDVKM. V gave up 6 bases and J gave up 1 base, with 13 bases separating them. CDR3 length: 15 residues. CDR3 in amino acids: CASRTGGLSNQPQHF. DNA for the CDR3: TGTGCCAGCAGGACCGGAGGGCTGAGCAATCAGCCCCAGCATTTT. The variable domain in full, completed from reference TRBV28 and TRBJ1-5, reads DVKVTQSSRYLVKRTGEKVFLECVQDMDHENMFWYRQDPGLGLRLIYFSYDVKMKEKGDIPEGYSVSREKKERFSLILESASTNQTSMYLCASRTGGLSNQPQHFGDGTRLSIL.

This clone was counted a single time. Here the CDR3 reads CSVYQGETQYF. The CDR3 nucleotides are TGCAGCGTTTATCAAGGGGAGACCCAGTACTTC. V is TRBV29-1 and J is TRBJ2-5; no clear D gene. V lost 5 bases to trimming and J lost 5 bases, with 9 bases between them. The V gene's germline CDR1 is SQVTM and CDR2 ANQGSEA. The CDR3 is 11 amino acids.

This chain uses TRBV18 with TRBJ1-5; D unresolved. CDR1 and CDR2 (germline): KGHSH, LQKENI. V lost 2 bases and J lost 1, with 3 bases in between. The CDR3 consists of 13 residues. Written as DNA, the CDR3 is TGTGCCAGCTCACCATCGAGCAATCAGCCCCAGCATTTT. It encodes CASSPSSNQPQHF.

The chain is built from TRBV19 and TRBJ2-2, with unresolved D. Germline-derived CDR1 and CDR2 are LNHDA and SQIVND (reference sequence). Trimming took 6 bases from V and 7 from J, leaving 18 bases between them. The CDR3 consists of 15 residues. The CDR3 here is CASSFDPSRIGELFF. In nucleotides, the CDR3 is TGTGCCAGTAGCTTCGACCCTTCTAGGATCGGGGAGCTGTTTTTT.

The sample holds a few counts of this clone. This sequence joins TRBV5-1 and TRBJ2-2; D is unresolved. The V gene lost 4 bases and the J gene lost 2 bases, with 12 bases spanning the gap. This CDR3 region has 15 residues. Germline CDR1 and CDR2: SGHRS and YFSETQ. The CDR3 is CASSQGPINTGELFF. CDR3 coding DNA: TGCGCCAGCAGCCAAGGACCGATCAACACCGGGGAGCTGTTTTTT.

The CDR3 region is CASNAGTVNTEAFF. DNA of the CDR3: TGTGCCAGCAACGCCGGGACAGTGAACACTGAAGCTTTCTTT. J is TRBJ1-1 and V is TRBV5-8; 7 bases are shared with TRBD1. The germline gives CDR1 SGHTS, CDR2 YDEGEE. The junction had 5 bases not matched to a gene; V was cut back by 6 bases and J by 0 bases. The CDR3 totals 14 residues. Supplemented by reference TRBV5-8 and TRBJ1-1, the full variable domain reads EAGVTQSPTHLIKTRGQQATLRCSPISGHTSVYWYQQALGLGLQFLLWYDEGEERNRGNFPPRFSGRQFPNYSSELNVNALELEDSALYLCASNAGTVNTEAFFGQGTRLTVV.

This sequence joins TRBV6-5 and TRBJ1-5; maybe TRBD1 (5 bases). V was clipped by 4 bases and J by 0 bases, with 13 bases between them. CDR3 length: 16 amino acids. Germline V lookup: CDR1 MNHEY, CDR2 SVGAGI. CDR3: CASSSPGGYSNQPQHF. The CDR3 DNA reads TGTGCCAGCAGTTCCCCGGGGGGATATAGCAATCAGCCCCAGCATTTT.

The gene calls are TRBV4-3 and TRBJ2-6, with D unclear. The germline gives CDR1 LGHNA, CDR2 YSLEER. V was cut by 1 base and J by 0 bases, with 10 bases left in between. This CDR3 is 17 amino acids long. DNA of the CDR3: TGCGCCAGCAGCCAAGGGCAGGAACACTCTGGGGCCAACGTCCTGACTTTC. Amino acid sequence: CASSQGQEHSGANVLTF.

The chain couples TRBV19 to TRBJ1-3; 7 positions agree with TRBD1. CDR3 length: 15 amino acids. The V segment lost 7 bases and the J segment 2 bases; nucleotides outside the gene matches: 8. Germline loops: CDR1 LNHDA, CDR2 SQIVND (reference sequence). CDR3 region: CASTPPGQAGNTIYF. The DNA of the CDR3 is TGTGCCAGTACCCCCCCCGGACAGGCTGGAAACACCATATATTTT.

The rearrangement joins TRBV7-6 to TRBJ1-2; weak D call: TRBD1 (5 bases). CDR1 and CDR2 (germline): SGHVS, FNYEAQ. This CDR3 region has 14 residues. The V and J ends lost 4 bases and 6 bases respectively, with 15 bases between them. CDR3 in amino acids: CASSSPSGAHGYTF. Written as DNA, the CDR3 is TGTGCCAGCAGCTCCCCTTCCGGGGCCCATGGCTACACCTTC. Full variable domain (outside the CDR3, taken from reference TRBV7-6 and TRBJ1-2): GAGVSQSPRYKVTKRGQDVALRCDPISGHVSLYWYRQALGQGPEFLTYFNYEAQQDKSGLPNDRFSAERPEGSISTLTIQRTEQRDSAMYRCASSSPSGAHGYTFGSGTRLTVV.

The CDR3 protein is CASSIDDPGDWGTEAFF. CDR3 nucleotide sequence: TGTGCCAGTAGTATAGATGATCCGGGGGATTGGGGCACTGAAGCTTTCTTT. The chain uses TRBV19 and TRBJ1-1; D may be TRBD1 (5 bases). The germline CDR1 and CDR2 sequences are LNHDA and SQIVND (reference sequence). Trimming left V 0 bases short and J 4 bases short, with 18 bases between. The CDR3 consists of 17 residues.

This rearrangement joins TRBV19 to TRBJ1-5; TRBD1 is a possible D gene (5 bases). The V gene's germline CDR1 is LNHDA and CDR2 SQIVND (reference sequence). This CDR3 comprises 16 residues. Trimming stripped 7 bases from V and 5 bases from J, with 21 bases between. The CDR3, as DNA: TGTGCCAGTACTGGGGGTTTAGTGGGTGTCTATCAGCCCCAGCATTTT. This encodes CASTGGLVGVYQPQHF.

This rearrangement joins TRBV5-6 to TRBJ1-1; D remains ambiguous. The CDR3 loop spans 13 amino acids. CDR1 and CDR2 (germline): SGHDT, YYEEEE. V was cut by 0 bases and J by 7 bases, with 10 bases left in between. The CDR3 coding sequence is TGTGCCAGCAGCTTGGGAGGTTCGGGTGAAGCTTTCTTT. Its translation is CASSLGGSGEAFF.